This TCR beta chain emerged from a study of T cells after posttransplantation cyclophosphamide. Study conclusions and caveats: Later post-transplant blood repertoires were often dominated by donor CD8+ memory clones. Skin or GI-infiltrating T cells shared few TRB sequences with blood. TRB clonality was highly associated with recipient CMV seropositivity and reactivation.

Germline loops: CDR1 SNHLY, CDR2 FYNNEI. Trimming stripped 4 bases from V and 0 bases from J, with 10 bases between. The CDR3 contains 15 residues. The assay was immunoSEQ multiplex PCR, and TCRdb's table has in-frame clones only and misses some. The table includes around 20,000 clones, nearly 99% detected once. The table lists this clone with a count of one. What it binds is unknown. The naive gate required viable CD3+CD4+ or CD3+CD8+ cells with CCR7+CD45RA+CD45RO-CD95-CD27+CD28+ phenotype. On the day of bone marrow donation, the related graft donor provided peripheral blood. Sequencing was performed on naive CD4+ T cells sorted from PBMCs. The V call is TRBV2, the J call TRBJ1-5, with D perhaps matching TRBD1 (6 bases). The TCR originated in a man in his forties in good health, CMV-negative, and a related stem cell transplant donor. CDR3 nucleotide sequence: TGTGCCAGCAGTGGGTGGGGGCTTAGCAATCAGCCCCAGCATTTT. Translating gives CASSGWGLSNQPQHF.